Below, 3 T cell receptor beta chains from the same sample are listed, as sequenced in a study of read filtering for tumor transcriptome and immune sequencing (dated by TCRdb to the early 2020s). The instrument was an Illumina HiSeq 4000. The Immunoverse kit was used to build TCR libraries from around 420 ng RNA, with molecular barcoded adaptors covering alpha/delta and beta/gamma chains. The public reads were reanalyzed by TCRdb: fastp trimming at Q25, MiXCR alignment, in-frame beta chains only. Rows merge per CDR3 protein into single entries with the most common DNA and genes. The sample records over 50,000 distinct CDR3 sequences, around 14% of which are singletons. The ten largest clones represent roughly 45% of the sample. Sequencing was performed on a population of CD138-negative cells sorted from bone marrow. The sample's cell subset or site, from its label and the paper: bone marrow mononuclear cells depleted of CD138+ plasma/myeloma cells by negative magnetic selection. The receptor set was obtained from a donor older than 35 with multiple myeloma.

On this clonotype itself: A much larger clonotype is one base distant, so this may be a read error. The rearrangement links TRBV15 to TRBJ2-5, with a tentative D call TRBD1 (6 bases). The CDR3 spans 16 residues. Per the germline V gene, CDR1 is LNHNV and CDR2 is YYDKDF (reference sequence). The CDR3 here is CAASSSTGAGEETQYF. The DNA of the CDR3 is TGTGCCGCCAGTTCCTCTACCGGGGCAGGGGAAGAGACCCAGTACTTC.

This clonotype was observed many times. The V and J genes are TRBV4-3 and TRBJ2-1; possible D gene TRBD2, 6 bases. Germline V gene data show CDR1 as LGHNA and CDR2 as YSLEER. The CDR3 runs to 14 residues. V was cut by 4 bases and J by 5 bases, with 12 bases left in between. CDR3 coding DNA: TGCGCCAGCAGCCCTCGACTAGGGGACAATGAGCAGTTCTTC. Protein product: CASSPRLGDNEQFF.

On this clonotype: A clone one base away is much larger, so this may be a read error. The chain couples TRBV3-1 to TRBJ1-3; D remains ambiguous. Germline CDR1 reads LGHDT; CDR2 reads YNNKEL (reference sequence). This CDR3 region has 16 residues. In nucleotides, the CDR3 is TGTGCCAGCAGCCAACCCAAAGGAGTCTCTGGAGACACCATATATTTT. As protein: CASSQPKGVSGDTIYF.